This TCR beta chain was sequenced in a study of beta chain features in type 1 diabetes. V was trimmed by 1 base and J by 5 bases, leaving 8 bases between them. In germline, CDR1 is SGHNT, CDR2 YENEEA. The CDR3 loop spans 14 amino acids. There was one heparinised blood draw per donor, averaging about 116 mL. Each of the CD4+ naive, central memory, regulatory and stem cell-like memory populations was sorted via CD45RO/CCR7/CD25/CD127/CD95/CD27. On this clone: Its antigen is not identified.

Since all of the isolated RNA was reverse transcribed, expressed TCRB transcripts were what got sequenced. Sequencing used immunoSEQ multiplex PCR; TCRdb keeps in-frame clones, though not all of them. The data hold about 900,000 clones, with 17% observed a single time. Findings and limits, study-wide: Type 1 diabetes patients showed a moderate but significant shortening of TCRB CDR3s in all four CD4+ subsets. Cells expressing TCR highly could be over-represented by cDNA sequencing.

The chain combines TRBV11-3 with TRBJ2-2; weak D call: TRBD1 (5 bases). The source of this sequence is a young woman in good health. What was sequenced was naive CD4+ T cells from blood. The CDR3 spells CASSLVSGTGELFF. The CDR3 nucleotides read TGTGCCAGCAGCTTAGTCTCAGGGACCGGGGAGCTGTTTTTT.